This T cell receptor beta chain was profiled in a study of regulatory T cells in long-lasting Graves disease. Time point indicated: newly diagnosed GD, antithyroid drugs for less than 3 months. PBMC-derived RNA was used for the TCR library. CDR3 length equals 13 residues. Trimming stripped 0 bases from V and 8 bases from J, with 11 bases between. The germline V gene has CDR1 GTSNPN and CDR2 SVGIG (reference sequence). Arm-PCR of CDR3 regions with iRepertoire HTBI primers generated TCR beta libraries. TCRdb itself ran the multiplex PCR reads through MiXCR, one entry per CDR3 protein. The sample records about 420,000 distinct CDR3 sequences, around 17% being singletons. This same sample was also part of a study on T cells in Graves' hyperthyroidism and ophthalmopathy.

This receptor was taken from a woman younger than 30 with Graves disease. The V gene is TRBV30, the J gene TRBJ1-5; D possibly corresponds to TRBD1 (6 bases). Sequenced here: peripheral blood mononuclear cells (PBMCs), sampled at new diagnosis, from a patient treated with antithyroid drugs. The CDR3 DNA reads as TGTGCCTGGAGTGTTGGACAGTCGAAGCCCCAGCATTTT. It specifies CAWSVGQSKPQHF.